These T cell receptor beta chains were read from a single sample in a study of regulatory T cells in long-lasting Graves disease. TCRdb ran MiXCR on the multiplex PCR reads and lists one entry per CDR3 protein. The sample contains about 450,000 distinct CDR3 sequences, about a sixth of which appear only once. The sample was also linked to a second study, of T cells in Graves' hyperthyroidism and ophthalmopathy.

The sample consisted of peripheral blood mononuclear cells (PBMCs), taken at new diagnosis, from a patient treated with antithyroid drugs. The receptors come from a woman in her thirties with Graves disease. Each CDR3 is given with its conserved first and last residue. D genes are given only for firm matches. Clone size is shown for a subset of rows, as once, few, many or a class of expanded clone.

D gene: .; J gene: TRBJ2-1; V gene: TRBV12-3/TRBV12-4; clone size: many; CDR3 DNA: TGCGCCAGCAGAGGGGACTACAATGAGCAGTTCTTC; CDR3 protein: CASRGDYNEQFF
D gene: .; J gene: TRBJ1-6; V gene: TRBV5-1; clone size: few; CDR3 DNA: TGCGCCAGCAGCCTTGAGGCAGGCCCTAATTCACCCCTCCACTTT; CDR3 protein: CASSLEAGPNSPLHF
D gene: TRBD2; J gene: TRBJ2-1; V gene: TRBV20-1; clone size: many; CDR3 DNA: TGCAGTGCTAGAGTGAGCGGGAGTACGTACAATGAGCAGTTCTTC; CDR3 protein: CSARVSGSTYNEQFF
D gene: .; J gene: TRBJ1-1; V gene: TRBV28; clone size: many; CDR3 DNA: TGTGCCAGCAGGGAGCTTGAGGCTGAAGCTTTCTTT; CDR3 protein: CASRELEAEAFF
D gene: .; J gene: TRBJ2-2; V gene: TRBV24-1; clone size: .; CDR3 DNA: TGTGCCACCAGTGAACTGGCTCCCGACACCGGGGAGCTGTTTTTT; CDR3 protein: CATSELAPDTGELFF
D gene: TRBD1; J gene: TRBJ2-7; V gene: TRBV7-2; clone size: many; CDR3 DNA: TGTGCCAGCAGCTTATGGGGGGGACAGGGTAGGAACGAGCAGTACTTC; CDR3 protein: CASSLWGGQGRNEQYF
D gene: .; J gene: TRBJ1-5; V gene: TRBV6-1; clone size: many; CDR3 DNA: TGTGCCAGCAGTGAAAGGGCGGAACACCTCTATAGCAATCAGCCCCAGCATTTT; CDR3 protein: CASSERAEHLYSNQPQHF
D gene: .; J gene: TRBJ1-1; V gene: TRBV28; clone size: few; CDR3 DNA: TGTGCCAGCAGTTCAGGTGGACAGTCTGAAGCTTTCTTT; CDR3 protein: CASSSGGQSEAFF
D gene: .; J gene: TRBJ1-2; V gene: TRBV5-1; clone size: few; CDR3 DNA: TGCGCCAGCAGCTTGGATGGAAGAAAAGAGGCGAGTGGCTACACCTTC; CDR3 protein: CASSLDGRKEASGYTF
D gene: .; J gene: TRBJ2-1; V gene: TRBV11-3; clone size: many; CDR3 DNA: TGTGCCAGCAGCTTAGAAGGGGCAGGAAGCTCCTACAATGAGCAGTTCTTC; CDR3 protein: CASSLEGAGSSYNEQFF
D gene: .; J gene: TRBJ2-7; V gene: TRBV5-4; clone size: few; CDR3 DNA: TGTGCCAGCAGCGGGTTTAGTGGCGGGAACTCCTACGAGCAGTACTTC; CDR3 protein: CASSGFSGGNSYEQYF
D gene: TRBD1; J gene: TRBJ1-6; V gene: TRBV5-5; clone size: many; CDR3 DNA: TGTGCCTCGCGTCCCAATACAGGGGGCGGGTCACCCCTCCACTTT; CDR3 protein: CASRPNTGGGSPLHF
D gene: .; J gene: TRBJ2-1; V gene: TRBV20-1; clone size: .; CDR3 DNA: TGCAGTGCAACGGACGGCTTCAATGAGCAGTTCTTC; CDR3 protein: CSATDGFNEQFF
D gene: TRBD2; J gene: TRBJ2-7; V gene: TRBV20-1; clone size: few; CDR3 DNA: TGCAGTGCCCTCGGGACTAGCGGCTCCTACGAGCAGTACTTC; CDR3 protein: CSALGTSGSYEQYF
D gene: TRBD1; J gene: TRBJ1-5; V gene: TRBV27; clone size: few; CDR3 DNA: TGTGCCAGCAGGGGGACAGGGGACAATCAGCCCCAGCATTTT; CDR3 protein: CASRGTGDNQPQHF
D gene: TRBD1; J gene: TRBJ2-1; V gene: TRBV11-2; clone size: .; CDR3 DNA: TGCGCCAGCAGCCACTACGGGACAGGGTCCTACAATGAGCAGTTCTTC; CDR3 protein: CASSHYGTGSYNEQFF
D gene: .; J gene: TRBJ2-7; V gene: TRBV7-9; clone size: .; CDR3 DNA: TGTGCCAGCAGCTCCGGGCTAGCGTTCGACGAGCAGTACTTC; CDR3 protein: CASSSGLAFDEQYF
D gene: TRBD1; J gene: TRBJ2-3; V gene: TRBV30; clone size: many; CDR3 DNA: TGTGCCTGGAGCGGACAGGGTAGCCTCCGAGGTACGCAGTATTTT; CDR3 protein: CAWSGQGSLRGTQYF
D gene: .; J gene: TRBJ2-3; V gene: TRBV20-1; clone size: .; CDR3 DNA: TGCAGTGCTAGAGTGGCGGGGAGCACAGATACGCAGTATTTT; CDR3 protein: CSARVAGSTDTQYF
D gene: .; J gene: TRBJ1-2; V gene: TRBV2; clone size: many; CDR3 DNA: TGTGCCAGCAGTGGGAACAGAGCGGATGGCTACACCTTC; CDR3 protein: CASSGNRADGYTF
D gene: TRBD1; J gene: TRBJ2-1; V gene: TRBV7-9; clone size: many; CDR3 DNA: TGCGCCAGCAGCTTGGGGGACAGGTACAATGAGCAGTTCTTC; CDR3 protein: CASSLGDRYNEQFF
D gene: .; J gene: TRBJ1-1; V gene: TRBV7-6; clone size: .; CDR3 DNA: TGTGCCAGCAGCTTAATGAGGGGCGCAGGTGAAGCTTTCTTT; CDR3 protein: CASSLMRGAGEAFF
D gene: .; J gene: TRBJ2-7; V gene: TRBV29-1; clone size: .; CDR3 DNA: TGCAGCGTTGAACCAAGCGCTAGGGGCTCGGACGAGCAGTACTTC; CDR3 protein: CSVEPSARGSDEQYF
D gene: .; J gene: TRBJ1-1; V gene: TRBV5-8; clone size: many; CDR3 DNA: TGTGCCAGCAGCTCAGGGGTTTGGAACACTGAAGCTTTCTTT; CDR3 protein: CASSSGVWNTEAFF
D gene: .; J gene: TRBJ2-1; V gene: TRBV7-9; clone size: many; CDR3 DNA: TGTGCCAGCATCCACGACAGGAACAATGAGCAGTTCTTC; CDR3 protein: CASIHDRNNEQFF
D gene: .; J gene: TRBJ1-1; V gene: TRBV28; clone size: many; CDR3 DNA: TGTGCCAGCAGTTTATGGAGGCAGGAAGCTTTCTTT; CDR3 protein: CASSLWRQEAFF
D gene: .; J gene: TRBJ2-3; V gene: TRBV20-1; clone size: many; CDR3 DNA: TGCAGTGCTAGGGGAGCGGCCCAGGTAGATACGCAGTATTTT; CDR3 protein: CSARGAAQVDTQYF
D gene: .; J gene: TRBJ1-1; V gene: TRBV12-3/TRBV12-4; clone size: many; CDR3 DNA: TGTGCCAGCAGTTGGGGAGCCCGTATTGAAGCTTTCTTT; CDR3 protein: CASSWGARIEAFF
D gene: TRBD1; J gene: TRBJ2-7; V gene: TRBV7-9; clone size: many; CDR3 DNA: TGTGCCAGCAGCGCCGACAGGGATACCTACGAGCAGTACTTC; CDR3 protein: CASSADRDTYEQYF
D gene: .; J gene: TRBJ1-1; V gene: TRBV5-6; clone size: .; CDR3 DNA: TGTGCCAGCAGCTTGGCCCTAAAGGAGGCTTTCTTT; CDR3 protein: CASSLALKEAFF
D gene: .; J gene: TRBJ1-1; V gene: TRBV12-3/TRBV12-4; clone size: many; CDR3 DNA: TGTGCCAGCAGTTTTCGGGGGCTTTTTCGAGGCGAAGCTTTCTTT; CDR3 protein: CASSFRGLFRGEAFF
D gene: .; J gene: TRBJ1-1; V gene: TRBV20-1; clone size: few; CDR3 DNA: TGCAGCCCTGGGGCAGCGAACACTGAAGCTTTCTTT; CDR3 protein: CSPGAANTEAFF
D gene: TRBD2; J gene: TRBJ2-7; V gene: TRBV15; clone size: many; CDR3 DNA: TGTGCCACCAGCAGAGATCGAGCGGGAGCCGGATACGAGCAGTACTTC; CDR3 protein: CATSRDRAGAGYEQYF
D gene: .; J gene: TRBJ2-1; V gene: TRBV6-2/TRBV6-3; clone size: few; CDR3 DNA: TGTGCCAGCAGTGACAGAATTAAGGGGCAGTTCTTC; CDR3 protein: CASSDRIKGQFF
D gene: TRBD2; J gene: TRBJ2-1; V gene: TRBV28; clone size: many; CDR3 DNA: TGTGCCAGCAGTTTAGGGGGACTAGCGAAGTACAATGAGCAGTTCTTC; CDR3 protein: CASSLGGLAKYNEQFF
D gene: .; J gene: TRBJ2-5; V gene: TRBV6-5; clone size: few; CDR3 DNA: TGTGCCAGCAGTTACTCAGGGGGGATAGAGACCCAGTACTTC; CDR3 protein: CASSYSGGIETQYF
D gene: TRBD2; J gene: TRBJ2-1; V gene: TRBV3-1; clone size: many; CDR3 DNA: TGTGCCACCAGAAGCGCGGGAGGCCCTTTCAATGAGCAGTTCTTC; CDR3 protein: CATRSAGGPFNEQFF
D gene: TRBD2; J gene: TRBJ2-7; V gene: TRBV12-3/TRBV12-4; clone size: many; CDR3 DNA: TGTGCCAGCAGTCTGCTAGCGGGAGACTACGAGCAGTACTTC; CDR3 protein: CASSLLAGDYEQYF
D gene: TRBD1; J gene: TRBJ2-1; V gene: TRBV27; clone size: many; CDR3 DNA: TGTGCCAGCAGGCGGGGACAGGGGGGCCACAATGAGCAGTTCTTC; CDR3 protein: CASRRGQGGHNEQFF
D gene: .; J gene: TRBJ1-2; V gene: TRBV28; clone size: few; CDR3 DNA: TGTGCCAGCAGCCAGGTCCAAAACTATGGCTACACCTTC; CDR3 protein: CASSQVQNYGYTF
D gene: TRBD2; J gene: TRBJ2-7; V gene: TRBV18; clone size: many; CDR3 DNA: TGTGCCAGCTCACAGCGGGAGCCGAACGAGCAGTACTTC; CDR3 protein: CASSQREPNEQYF
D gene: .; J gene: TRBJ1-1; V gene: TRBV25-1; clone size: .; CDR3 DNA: TGTGCCAGCAGTGAATATAACGGGGGCACTGAAGCTTTCTTT; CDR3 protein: CASSEYNGGTEAFF
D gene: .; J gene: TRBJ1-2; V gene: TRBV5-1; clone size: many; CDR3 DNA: TGCGCCAGCAGCTTTTTCCGAGGTGCTGTCCCGGATAACTATGGCTACACCTTC; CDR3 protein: CASSFFRGAVPDNYGYTF
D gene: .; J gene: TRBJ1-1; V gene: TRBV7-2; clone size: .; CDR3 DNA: TGTGCCAGCAGCCAAGGAATTTTGACGGTCTATGAAGCTTTCTTT; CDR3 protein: CASSQGILTVYEAFF
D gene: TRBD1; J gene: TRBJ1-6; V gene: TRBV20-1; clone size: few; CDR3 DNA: TGCAGTGCTAGAGATCGAAAACAGGGGGTTTCACCCCTCCACTTT; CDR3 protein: CSARDRKQGVSPLHF
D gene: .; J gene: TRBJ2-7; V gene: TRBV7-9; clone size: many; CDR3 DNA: TGTGCCAGCAGCTCGAGTAGTTCCGACGAGCAGTACTTC; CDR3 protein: CASSSSSSDEQYF
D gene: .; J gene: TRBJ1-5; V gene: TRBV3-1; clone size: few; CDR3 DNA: TGTGCCAGCAGCCACGCGGGTGGTCAGCCCCAGCATTTT; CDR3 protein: CASSHAGGQPQHF
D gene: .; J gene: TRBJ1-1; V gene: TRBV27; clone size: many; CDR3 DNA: TGTGCCAGCTCACCCTTTGAGGGCGGTACTGAAGCTTTCTTT; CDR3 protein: CASSPFEGGTEAFF
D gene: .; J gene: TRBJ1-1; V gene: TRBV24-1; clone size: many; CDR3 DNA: TGTGCCACCAGTGATTCAAGGTACGGGGACACTGAAGCTTTCTTT; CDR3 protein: CATSDSRYGDTEAFF
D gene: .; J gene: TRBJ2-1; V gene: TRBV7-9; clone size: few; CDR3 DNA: TGTGCCAGCAGCACCGGGACCCACTCGAGCTCCTACAATGAGCAGTTCTTC; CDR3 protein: CASSTGTHSSSYNEQFF
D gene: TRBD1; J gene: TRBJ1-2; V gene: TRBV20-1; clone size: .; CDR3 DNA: TGCAGTGCTAGAGAATACGCTCCGGGACAGGGTTCATTCGGCTACACCTTC; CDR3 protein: CSAREYAPGQGSFGYTF
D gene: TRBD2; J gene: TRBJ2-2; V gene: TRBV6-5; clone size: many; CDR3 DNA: TGTGCCAGCAGTTACGGGCGGGAGGGCCGTACCGGGGAGCTGTTTTTT; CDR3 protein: CASSYGREGRTGELFF
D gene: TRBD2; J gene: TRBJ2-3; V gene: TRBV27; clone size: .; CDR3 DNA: TGTGCCAGCAGTCCGGGACTACAACTTCTTACGCAGTATTTT; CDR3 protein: CASSPGLQLLTQYF
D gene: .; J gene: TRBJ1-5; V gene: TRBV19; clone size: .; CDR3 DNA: TGTGCCAGTAATGGGGTGGCGCAGCCCCAGCATTTT; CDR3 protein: CASNGVAQPQHF
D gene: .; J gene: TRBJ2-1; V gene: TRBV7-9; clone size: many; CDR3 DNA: TGTGCCAGCAGATTCAGGTCTAGCCCCCATGAGCAGTTCTTC; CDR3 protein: CASRFRSSPHEQFF
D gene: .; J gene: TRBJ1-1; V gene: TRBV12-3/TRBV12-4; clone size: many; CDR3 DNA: TGTGCCAGCAGGTCTCTCGGAGGGGACACTGAAGCTTTCTTT; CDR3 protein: CASRSLGGDTEAFF
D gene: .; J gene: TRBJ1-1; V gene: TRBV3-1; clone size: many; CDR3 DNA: TGTGCCAGCAGCCAAGAGGACAAGCTCACCCCTGAAGCTTTCTTT; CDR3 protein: CASSQEDKLTPEAFF
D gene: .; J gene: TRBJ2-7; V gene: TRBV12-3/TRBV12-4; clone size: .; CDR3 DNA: TGTGCCAGCAGTACCCTCGGGGGGCGAGGCTACGAGCAGTACTTC; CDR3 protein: CASSTLGGRGYEQYF
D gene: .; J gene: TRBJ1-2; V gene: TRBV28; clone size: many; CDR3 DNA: TGTGCCAGCCAACCCGATGGGAGTAACTATGGCTACACCTTC; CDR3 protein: CASQPDGSNYGYTF